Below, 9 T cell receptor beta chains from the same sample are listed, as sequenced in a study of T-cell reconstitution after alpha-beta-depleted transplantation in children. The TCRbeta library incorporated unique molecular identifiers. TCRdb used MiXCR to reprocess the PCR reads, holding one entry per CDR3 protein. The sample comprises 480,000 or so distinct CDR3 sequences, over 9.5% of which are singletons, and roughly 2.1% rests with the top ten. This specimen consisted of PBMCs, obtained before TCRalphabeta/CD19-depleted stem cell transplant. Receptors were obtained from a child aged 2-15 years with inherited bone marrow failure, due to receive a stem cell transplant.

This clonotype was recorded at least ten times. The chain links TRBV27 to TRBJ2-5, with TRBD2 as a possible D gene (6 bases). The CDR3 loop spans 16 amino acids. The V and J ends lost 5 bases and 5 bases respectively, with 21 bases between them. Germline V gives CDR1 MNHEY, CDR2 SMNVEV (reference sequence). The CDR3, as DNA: TGTGCCAGCAGTCCCATTGGGAGGCAACCTGGGGAGACCCAGTACTTC. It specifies CASSPIGRQPGETQYF.

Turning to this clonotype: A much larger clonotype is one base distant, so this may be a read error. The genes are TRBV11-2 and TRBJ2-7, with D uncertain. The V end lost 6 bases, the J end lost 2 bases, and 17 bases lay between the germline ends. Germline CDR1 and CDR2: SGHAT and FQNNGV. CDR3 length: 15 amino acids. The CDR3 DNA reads TGTGCCAGCAGGTCCAGGTCTTCTTCCCCCTACGAGCAGTACTTC. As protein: CASRSRSSSPYEQYF.

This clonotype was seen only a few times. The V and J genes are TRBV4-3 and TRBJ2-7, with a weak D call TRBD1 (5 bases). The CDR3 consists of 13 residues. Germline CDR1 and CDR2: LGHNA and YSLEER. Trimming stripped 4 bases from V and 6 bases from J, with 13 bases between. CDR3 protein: CASSRQGFVEQYF. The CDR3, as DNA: TGCGCCAGCAGCCGCCAGGGTTTTGTCGAGCAGTACTTC.

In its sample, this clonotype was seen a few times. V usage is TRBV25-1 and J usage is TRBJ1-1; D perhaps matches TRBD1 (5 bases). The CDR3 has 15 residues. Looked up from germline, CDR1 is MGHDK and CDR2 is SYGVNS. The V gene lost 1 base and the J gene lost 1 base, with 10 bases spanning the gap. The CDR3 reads CASSEFTGPNTEAFF. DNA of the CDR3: TGTGCCAGCAGTGAATTTACGGGGCCGAACACTGAAGCTTTCTTT.

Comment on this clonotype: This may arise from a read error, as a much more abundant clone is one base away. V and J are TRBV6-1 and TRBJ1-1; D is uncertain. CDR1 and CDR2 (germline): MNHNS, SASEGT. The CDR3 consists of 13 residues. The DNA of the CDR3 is TGTGCCAGCAGTGAAACGGAGAACACTAAAGCTTTCTTT. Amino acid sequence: CASSETENTKAFF.

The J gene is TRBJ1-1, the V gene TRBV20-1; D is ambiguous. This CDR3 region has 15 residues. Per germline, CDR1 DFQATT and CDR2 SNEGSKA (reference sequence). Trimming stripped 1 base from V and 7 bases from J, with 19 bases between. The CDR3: CSARVTPYIRDEAFF. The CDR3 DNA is TGCAGTGCTAGAGTGACCCCCTACATAAGGGATGAAGCTTTCTTT.

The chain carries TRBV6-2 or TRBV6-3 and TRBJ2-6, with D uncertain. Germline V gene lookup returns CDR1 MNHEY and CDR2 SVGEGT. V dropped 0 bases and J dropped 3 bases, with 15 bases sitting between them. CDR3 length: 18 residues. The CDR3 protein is CASSYSKGKPLGANVLTF. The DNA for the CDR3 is TGTGCCAGCAGTTACTCGAAGGGCAAGCCTCTTGGGGCCAACGTCCTGACTTTC.

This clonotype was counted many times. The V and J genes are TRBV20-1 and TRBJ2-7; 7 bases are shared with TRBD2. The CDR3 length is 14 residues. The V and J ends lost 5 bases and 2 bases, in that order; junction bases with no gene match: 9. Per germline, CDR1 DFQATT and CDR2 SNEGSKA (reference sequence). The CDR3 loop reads CSAATGTTAYEQYF. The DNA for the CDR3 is TGCAGTGCTGCAACCGGGACTACAGCCTACGAGCAGTACTTC.

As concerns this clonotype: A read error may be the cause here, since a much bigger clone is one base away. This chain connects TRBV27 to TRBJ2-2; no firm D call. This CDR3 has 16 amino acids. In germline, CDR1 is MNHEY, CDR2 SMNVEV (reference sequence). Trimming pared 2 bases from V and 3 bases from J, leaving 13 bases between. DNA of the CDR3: TGTGCCAGCAGTTTACTTGTAGCCGGGCACACCGGGGAGCTGTTTTTT. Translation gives CASSLLVAGHTGELFF.